The 21 T cell receptor beta chains below come from one sample, sequenced in a study of shared clonotypes between healthy human individuals. Using immunoSEQ multiplex PCR, the repertoire was profiled, and TCRdb retains in-frame clones only, with some absent. The table shows about 380,000 clones, with around 96% occurring only once. Sequencing input: memory CD8+ T cells sorted from blood. Subset described: CD45RO+ cells pooled with CCR7-negative TemRA cells. These receptors originate from a man aged 25 to 45 in good health.

The chain links TRBV25-1 to TRBJ2-5, with D possibly TRBD2 on 5 matching bases. Germline-derived CDR1 and CDR2 are MGHDK and SYGVNS. V was clipped by 4 bases and J by 5 bases, with 20 bases between them. The CDR3 has 16 residues. CDR3 loop: CASSVSRGSIRETQYF. The CDR3 DNA reads as TGTGCCAGCAGTGTTTCTCGGGGATCAATAAGGGAGACCCAGTACTTC. Drawing the rest from reference TRBV25-1 and TRBJ2-5, the complete variable domain is EADIYQTPRYLVIGTGKKITLECSQTMGHDKMYWYQQDPGMELHLIHYSYGVNSTEKGDLSSESTVSRIRTEHFPLTLESARPSHTSQYLCASSVSRGSIRETQYFGPGTRLLVL.

The chain couples TRBV5-8 to TRBJ1-2; D is unresolved. The CDR3 is 12 amino acids. The germline V gene has CDR1 SGHTS and CDR2 YDEGEE. Trimming cost V 0 bases and J 6 bases, with 6 bases left between them. In DNA, the CDR3 is TGTGCCAGCAGCTTGGCCCTTGATGGCTACACCTTC. Translating gives CASSLALDGYTF.

The rearrangement joins TRBV7-3 to TRBJ2-1; 9 bases are a match to TRBD2. This CDR3 region has 16 residues. J was trimmed by 7 bases and V by 5 bases; bases with no gene match: 12. Germline assignment: CDR1 SGHTA and CDR2 FQGTGA. As DNA, the CDR3 is TGTGCCAGCAGCCCTAAACGTACTAGCGGGCCGAATGAGCAGTTCTTC. This sequence encodes CASSPKRTSGPNEQFF.

J is TRBJ2-1 and V is TRBV29-1; TRBD2 might be the D (6 bases). Germline V gene sequence: CDR1 SQVTM, CDR2 ANQGSEA. Trimming cost V 7 bases and J 4 bases, with 11 bases left between them. CDR3 length: 12 amino acids. The CDR3 DNA sequence: TGCAGCGCCCGGGACTCTTACAATGAGCAGTTCTTC. Encoded protein: CSARDSYNEQFF.

The J gene is TRBJ2-7, the V gene TRBV7-9; D is uncertain. Germline V gives CDR1 SEHNR, CDR2 FQNEAQ (reference sequence). The CDR3 has 12 residues. Trimming stripped 2 bases from V and 6 bases from J, with 8 bases between. CDR3 residues: CASSLTRREQYF. The CDR3 region has the DNA TGTGCCAGCAGCTTAACCAGGCGCGAGCAGTACTTC.

This clone was seen a single time. Different DNA sequences within this sample yield the same CDR3. V is TRBV28 and J is TRBJ2-7; a possible D gene is TRBD1 (6 bases). This CDR3 has 13 residues. Germline-derived CDR1 and CDR2 are MDHEN and SYDVKM. V lost 5 bases and J 1 base, leaving 9 bases between the germline ends. The CDR3 bases are TGTGCCAGCAGTCGGACAGTTTCCTACGAGCAGTACTTC. It translates to CASSRTVSYEQYF.

J is TRBJ2-3 and V is TRBV18, with TRBD2 matching 13 bases. V shed 5 bases and J 4 bases; nucleotides not matched to a gene: 0. CDR1 is KGHSH, CDR2 LQKENI, per germline. The CDR3 has 14 amino acids. The CDR3: CASSGLAGADTQYF. CDR3 bases: TGTGCCAGCTCAGGACTAGCGGGAGCAGATACGCAGTATTTT.

The DNA for the CDR3 is TGCGCCAGCATAGGCGCCAATGAGCAGTTCTTC. This encodes CASIGANEQFF. The chain joins TRBV5-1 to TRBJ2-1; no clear D. V shed 6 bases and J shed 6 bases, with 7 bases lying between them. The germline V gene encodes CDR1 SGHRS and CDR2 YFSETQ. This CDR3 region has 11 residues. Full variable domain (outside the CDR3, taken from reference TRBV5-1 and TRBJ2-1): KAGVTQTPRYLIKTRGQQVTLSCSPISGHRSVSWYQQTPGQGLQFLFEYFSETQRNKGNFPGRFSGRQFSNSRSEMNVSTLELGDSALYLCASIGANEQFFGPGTRLTVL.

The J gene is TRBJ1-1, the V gene TRBV6-1; tentatively, D is TRBD1 (6 bases). Germline CDR1 MNHNS, CDR2 SASEGT. This CDR3 has 15 amino acids. V shed 6 bases and J shed 6 bases, with 20 bases lying between them. This CDR3 is CASRGLQGIGAEAFF. CDR3 DNA sequence: TGTGCCAGCAGAGGGCTGCAGGGGATAGGGGCTGAAGCTTTCTTT.

V usage is TRBV9 and J usage is TRBJ2-1; 12 bases agree with TRBD2. CDR3 length equals 19 residues. The J segment lost 4 bases and the V segment lost 0 bases, leaving 11 bases of the junction unmatched. Germline assignment: CDR1 SGDLS and CDR2 YYNGEE. The CDR3 DNA sequence: TGTGCCAGCAGCGTAGACCCGGACATCGGGACTAGCGGGTACAATGAGCAGTTCTTC. This codes for CASSVDPDIGTSGYNEQFF. Drawing the rest from reference TRBV9 and TRBJ2-1, the complete variable domain is DSGVTQTPKHLITATGQRVTLRCSPRSGDLSVYWYQQSLDQGLQFLIQYYNGEERAKGNILERFSAQQFPDLHSELNLSSLELGDSALYFCASSVDPDIGTSGYNEQFFGPGTRLTVL.

The chain employs TRBV4-2 and TRBJ1-5; TRBD1 might be the D (6 bases). The V and J ends lost 0 bases and 1 base respectively, with 31 bases between them. The CDR3 consists of 23 residues. Germline V gene lookup returns CDR1 LGHNA and CDR2 YNFKEQ. The CDR3 DNA reads as TGTGCCAGCAGCCAAGAAAGGGGGAGTCCATCGTGGAGGGGAGAGGGGAGCAATCAGCCCCAGCATTTT. The encoded protein is CASSQERGSPSWRGEGSNQPQHF.

The V call is TRBV28, the J call TRBJ2-3, with 11 bases that match TRBD2. CDR1 is MDHEN and CDR2 is SYDVKM in the germline V gene. The length of the CDR3 is 18 residues. The ends lost 4 bases at V and 0 bases at J; junction bases unmatched: 9. CDR3 coding DNA: TGTGCCAGCAGTTCCCTCCCACTAGCGGGAGTTAGCACAGATACGCAGTATTTT. Protein sequence: CASSSLPLAGVSTDTQYF.

This chain joins TRBV11-2 and TRBJ1-5; no firm D call. The germline V gene has CDR1 SGHAT and CDR2 FQNNGV. Trimming pared 3 bases from V and 5 bases from J, leaving 8 bases between. This CDR3 comprises 13 residues. Written as DNA, the CDR3 is TGTGCCAGCAGCTTTTACCGAGATCAGCCCCAGCATTTT. Translating gives CASSFYRDQPQHF. The complete variable domain, with remaining parts taken from reference TRBV11-2 and TRBJ1-5, reads EAGVAQSPRYKIIEKRQSVAFWCNPISGHATLYWYQQILGQGPKLLIQFQNNGVVDDSQLPKDRFSAERLKGVDSTLKIQPAKLEDSAVYLCASSFYRDQPQHFGDGTRLSIL.

J is TRBJ2-3 and V is TRBV7-3; TRBD1 is a possible D gene (6 bases). The germline V gene has CDR1 SGHTA and CDR2 FQGTGA. The V gene lost 11 bases and the J gene lost 2 bases, with 14 bases spanning the gap. The CDR3 is made up of 13 amino acids. CDR3 nucleotide sequence: TGTGCCTCCCCGGCAGGGGCCACAGATACGCAGTATTTT. It encodes CASPAGATDTQYF.

CDR3 sequence reads: CASSLASGRMETQYF. The DNA of the CDR3 is TGTGCCAGCAGCTTAGCCTCTGGGAGAATGGAGACCCAGTACTTC. This chain connects TRBV7-2 to TRBJ2-5; D may be TRBD2 (5 bases). Per germline, CDR1 SGHTA and CDR2 FQGNSA. V was trimmed by 0 bases and J by 5 bases, leaving 13 bases between them. The CDR3 loop spans 15 amino acids.

The chain carries TRBV5-6 and TRBJ2-1; unclear D gene. Germline loops: CDR1 SGHDT, CDR2 YYEEEE. V lost 0 bases, J lost 2 bases, and 15 bases lay in between. CDR3 length: 17 amino acids. CDR3 region: CASSLGFTKSAYNEQFF. The DNA of the CDR3 is TGTGCCAGCAGCTTGGGCTTTACTAAATCAGCCTACAATGAGCAGTTCTTC.

The J gene is TRBJ1-1, the V gene TRBV6-5; a weak D match, TRBD1 (6 bases). Germline V gene data show CDR1 as MNHEY and CDR2 as SVGAGI. V gave up 7 bases and J gave up 1 base, with 16 bases separating them. This CDR3 is built from 15 residues. The CDR3 DNA sequence: TGTGCCAGCACCCCCCAGGGGAGATGGAACACTGAAGCTTTCTTT. The encoded protein is CASTPQGRWNTEAFF.

V is TRBV5-4 and J is TRBJ2-3; D perhaps matches TRBD2 (5 bases). V lost 0 bases to trimming and J lost 5 bases, with 7 bases between them. CDR1 SGHNT and CDR2 YYREEE come from the germline V gene (reference sequence). The CDR3 runs to 13 residues. DNA of the CDR3: TGTGCCAGCAGCTTGGCGGGAAAAGATACGCAGTATTTT. Protein sequence: CASSLAGKDTQYF.

The V gene is TRBV4-2, the J gene TRBJ2-6; TRBD1 might be the D (6 bases). CDR3 length equals 17 residues. The V end lost 0 bases, the J end lost 4 bases, and 13 bases lay between the germline ends. Germline V gene sequence: CDR1 LGHNA, CDR2 YNFKEQ. The CDR3 spells CASSQEVQGSGANVLTF. The CDR3 region has the DNA TGTGCCAGCAGCCAAGAGGTACAGGGCTCGGGGGCCAACGTCCTGACTTTC.

This chain joins TRBV19 and TRBJ1-1; perhaps TRBD1 as D (5 bases). V shed 6 bases and J shed 11 bases, with 16 bases lying between them. CDR3 size: 12 residues. CDR1 LNHDA and CDR2 SQIVND come from the germline V gene (reference sequence). The CDR3 DNA reads as TGTGCCAGTAGCCCCTTGGGCAGGGAGGCTTTCTTT. Translated, it gives CASSPLGREAFF.

This chain joins TRBV19 and TRBJ2-5; 10 bases are a match to TRBD2. There are 16 residues in the CDR3. Trimming cost V 7 bases and J 1 base; bases outside gene matches: 9. Per the germline V gene, CDR1 is LNHDA and CDR2 is SQIVND (reference sequence). The CDR3 bases are TGTGCCAGTACTCCAATAACTAGCGGGACCCAAGAGACCCAGTACTTC. Protein product: CASTPITSGTQETQYF.